The following is a T cell receptor beta chain sequence with its context. Its target antigen remains unknown. The record has no base qualities; no much larger clone is one base away. This specimen comes from a study of cytomegalovirus exposure and HLA in healthy donors (dated by TCRdb to 2015 to 2018). About the full investigation: The 666 repertoires of the first cohort and the 95 to 150 validation repertoires were produced on the same platform, according to a later analysis. The study was designed to test whether signatures of past pathogen exposure could be identified by cataloging public T cell receptors. In addition to the first cohort of 666 subjects, a separate validation cohort of 120 different subjects was used. To predict cytomegalovirus infection status, the study brought together high-throughput TCR immunosequencing, statistical association of individual TCRs with disease status, and machine learning. The paper as a whole reports these results and caveats: All 110 or so repertoires were used to score co-occurrence in the validation cohort in a later analysis, because that analysis had no HLA typing for the cohort. In the study, approximately 160 TCR beta chains were listed as associated with cytomegalovirus. In vitro tests confirmed that a few of the cytomegalovirus-associated TCR beta chains recognize cytomegalovirus antigens. According to the authors, the approach could potentially be generalized to other disease states and immunological phenotypes. Subsequent analysis determined that TCRs grouped into clusters in the first cohort also showed a tendency toward co-occurrence across the roughly 110 validation repertoires, and 85% to 95% of cluster scores exceeded 0. The classifier was reported to diagnose cytomegalovirus status with high specificity and sensitivity in both the original and validation cohorts. While some public TCRs were present in many individuals, most TCR sequences turned up only very rarely across donors.

Libraries were prepared through the immunoSEQ multiplex PCR assay. Turning to the authors' computational methods: A statistical classification framework was built to diagnose cytomegalovirus status from the catalog of TCR beta chain sequences. TCRdb limited this immuneACCESS table to in-frame rearrangements with V and J called. A share of clones is missing; checked studies link under half to unresolved V genes, and the rest is unexplained. V and J calls and clone size are as listed in that table; D and trimming were resolved from the DNA. For this sample there are over 150,000 clones; around 85% appear just once. The top ten constitute approximately 16% of the sample. The donors belonged to the validation cohort of around 120 subjects, which was separate from the approximately 700-subject first cohort. This TCR was recovered from a man in his late teens or twenties in good health and CMV-seropositive. Sequencing used PBMCs.

The nucleotide sequence is given as TGTGCCAGTACAGGGGGTGGCTACACCTTC. Translated, this is CASTGGGYTF. This chain joins TRBV6-1 to TRBJ1-2, and 8 bases in between align with TRBD1. Reading from cysteine to phenylalanine, the CDR3 counts 10 amino acids. Solely the CDR3 DNA is kept, with 30 bases framed from the first base. The germline V gene supplies CDR1 MNHNS and CDR2 SASEGT. Trimming leaves V shorter by 9 bases and J shorter by 7 bases, with the junction holding 1 base beyond the gene matches.